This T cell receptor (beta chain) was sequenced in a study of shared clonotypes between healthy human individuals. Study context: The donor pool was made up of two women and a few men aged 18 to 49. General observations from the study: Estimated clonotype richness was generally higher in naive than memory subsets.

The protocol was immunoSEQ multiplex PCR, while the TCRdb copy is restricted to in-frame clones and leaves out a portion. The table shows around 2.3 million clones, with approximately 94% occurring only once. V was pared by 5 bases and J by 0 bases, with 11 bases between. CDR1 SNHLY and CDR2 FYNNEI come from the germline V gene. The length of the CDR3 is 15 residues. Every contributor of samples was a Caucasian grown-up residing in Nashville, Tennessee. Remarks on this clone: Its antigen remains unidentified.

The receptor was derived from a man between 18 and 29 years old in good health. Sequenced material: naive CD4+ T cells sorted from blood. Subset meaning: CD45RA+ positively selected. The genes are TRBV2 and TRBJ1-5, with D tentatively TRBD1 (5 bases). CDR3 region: CASSWDGNSNQPQHF. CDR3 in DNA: TGTGCCAGCAGTTGGGACGGGAATAGCAATCAGCCCCAGCATTTT.